This TCR beta chain was obtained from a study of blood T cell repertoires in COVID-19. Overall study context: Samples came from the United States, Italy and Spain, spanning acute and convalescent COVID-19. The analysed material was cDNA or gDNA that came from T cells, B-cell-depleted T cells, or PBMCs.

How the authors handled the data: It was from reference gene primer amplification that nucleated cell counts were estimated. Measured with immunoSEQ multiplex PCR; TCRdb has only the in-frame clones, and not every one. D and trimming were read from the DNA, whereas the V and J calls and clone size are those reported in that table. The sample records over 45,000 clones, around 86% being singletons. The CDR3 covers 17 residues. The chain recombines TRBV21-1 with TRBJ1-1. TRBV21-1 is marked as a pseudogene. The sequenced material came from peripheral blood. This receptor was obtained from a woman aged 60 to 75 with acute or convalescent COVID-19. DNA of the CDR3: TGTGCCAGCGGGGGGGGACTACAGGGAATGAAGAACACTGAAGCTTTCTTT. It yields the protein CASGGGLQGMKNTEAFF.